The entry below gives a single T cell receptor (beta chain) sequence along with its context. This clonotype was detected only a few times. Its antigen is unknown. The input lacks base qualities; no much larger clone sits a single base away. Amplification of TCR beta CDR3 regions was carried out from RNA transcripts. The TCR CDR3 was subjected to a first round of RT-PCR using the HTBI primer set and the Qiagen OneStep RT-PCR kit. Libraries were constructed in a second round of multiplex PCR, after which size selection and purification were performed. Paired-end sequencing of the libraries was performed with 100 bp reads on an Illumina HiSeq2000. Processing in the source paper ran as follows. SOAPnuke was used to process the raw data, with reads discarded if the reads contained adapters or uncalled bases, had a mean Phred below 15, or lacked an exact constant-primer or identifier match. COPE v1.2.5 was used to merge high-quality paired reads, and clonotypes were defined as unique nucleotide sequences. Clonotypes were aligned to IMGT TRBV, TRBD and TRBJ reference segments using MiTCR v1.1. The analysis included only V-J combinations with a frequency above 0.0001, which together covered around 99% of the repertoires. A TCS score was defined as the ratio of F50 (clonal expansion) to E x V (chaos), with BLOSUM62-based TCRdist applied between CDR3 peptides within each V-J. Welch's t-statistics and random forest reduced around 510 V-J features to about 13, which were used in a naive Bayes classifier (R e1071). The Morisita-Horn index was used to measure how similar the thyroid and blood repertoires were. TCRdb reprocessed the public reads (quality trimming at Q25 with fastp, clone calling with MiXCR) and kept in-frame beta chains. Each record represents a unique CDR3 protein, reported with the most common genes and DNA among its rows. It is TCRdb's table, rather than the study itself, that gives the V and J calls and clone size. In this sample the table shows hundreds of thousands of distinct CDR3 sequences, 35% to 40% of which occur a single time. The top ten clones comprise roughly 8.3% of the sample.

Stable Graves' hyperthyroidism was defined as the absence of progression to ophthalmopathy over 18 months of follow-up. Hyperthyroidism patients were newly diagnosed, with disease duration under 2 months, and aged 18 to 65 years. The study excluded patients with uncontrolled infections, other autoimmune diseases, pregnancy or lactation. Diagnoses were established on the basis of clinical symptoms, serum thyroxine and TRAb, thyroid ultrasound, and orbital computed tomography. Ficoll-Paque density gradient centrifugation was used to isolate PBMCs from around 10 ml of fresh peripheral blood. Total RNA was extracted using Trizol reagent, and RNA quality was assessed on an Agilent 2100 Bioanalyzer. This record belongs to a study of T cells in Graves' hyperthyroidism and ophthalmopathy (dated by TCRdb to the late 2010s). About the full investigation: Peripheral blood was sampled at the time of initial diagnosis, prior to any treatment. To identify TCR V-J signatures that set the groups apart, the researchers used a discovery cohort of more than 95 patients, made up of under 50 with Graves' ophthalmopathy and approximately 57 with stable Graves' hyperthyroidism. The paper reports TCR Vbeta CDR3 sequencing of about 140 peripheral blood samples: over 40 ophthalmopathy, 75 to 80 hyperthyroidism and around 17 progressor patients. The study also compared thyroid tissue and blood T-cell repertoires from roughly six Graves' hyperthyroidism patients. Prospective prediction of ophthalmopathy was tested in an independent validation cohort consisting of roughly 20 hyperthyroidism patients and around 16 patients who later progressed to ophthalmopathy. The 90 to 100 discovery patients were randomly split 7:3 into training and test sets. After sampling, hyperthyroidism patients received methimazole starting at 30 mg daily, and ophthalmopathy patients received high-dose intravenous methylprednisolone. Overall study outcomes, separate from this receptor: Sample size was not statistically predetermined, and investigators were not blinded to group allocation. During validation, the model predicted progression to ophthalmopathy a median of around 7 months ahead of onset, with around 71% sensitivity and roughly 75% specificity. A model built on a 13 V-J signature distinguished ophthalmopathy from stable hyperthyroidism, reaching about 89% sensitivity and 81.08% specificity in cross-validation and 80%/75% in testing. Most expanded thyroid clonotypes (frequency above 0.001) were also detected in blood, a finding suggesting that blood repertoires may reflect thyroid immune responses.

V lost 6 bases and J lost 5 bases; the stretch between them is 19 bases long. The CDR3 covers 15 residues, taking in both the cysteine and the phenylalanine. Only the CDR3 region is kept as DNA, spanning 45 bases read in frame from base 1. The germline V gene gives CDR1 as MNHNS and CDR2 as SASEGT. The chain uses TRBV6-1 and TRBJ1-1; too little of a D gene remains to name it. The TCR originated in a man in his late teens or twenties with Graves' hyperthyroidism. Sequenced input: blood. The nucleotides are TGTGCCAGCAGGGCCGACGTTTGGAAAAGGACTGAAGCTTTCTTT. Its coded protein is CASRADVWKRTEAFF.